This TCR beta chain was sequenced for a study of Ad26.COV2.S vaccination and SARS-CoV-2 variants. Findings and caveats of the study: Vaccinees and placebo recipients showed similar non-spike TCR breadth.

Libraries were prepared by immunoSEQ multiplex PCR; TCRdb keeps only in-frame clonotypes and omits some of them. The sample holds roughly 320,000 clones, around 86% seen once. Treatment specified: some 20 received Ad26.COV2.S at low or high dose, single or two shots; roughly five received placebo; per-sample allocation not given. On day 63 after the first injection, vaccine and placebo recipients gave samples. In the case of this clone: Its antigen is undetermined.

The sample in question was peripheral blood, obtained in a trial of Ad26.COV2.S vaccine versus placebo. This TCR was sampled from a person between 18 and 65 years old who received the Ad26.COV2.S COVID-19 vaccine or a placebo.

CDR3 amino acids: CASSQGDRGFYEQYF. The CDR3 DNA is TGTGCCAGCAGCCAGGGAGACAGGGGGTTCTACGAGCAGTACTTC. The J gene is TRBJ2-7, the V gene TRBV4-2, with 9 bases identical to TRBD1. The CDR3 consists of 15 residues. CDR1 and CDR2 from the germline V gene are LGHNA and YNFKEQ. V dropped 3 bases and J dropped 3; count of bases not matched to a gene: 6.